These 29 T cell receptor beta chains were sequenced from one sample in a study of T cell clones after liver transplantation. Data came from immunoSEQ multiplex PCR; TCRdb stores just in-frame clones and leaves some out. Of about 50,000 clones detected, over 55% appear once; the ten largest clones hold around 9.4%. The source was CD4+ T cells from blood, collected around 54 months after liver transplant. These receptors all stem from a human patient who received a liver transplant. Some T cells could come from the graft donor.

The V and J genes are TRBV18 and TRBJ2-7; the match to TRBD1 covers 7 bases. The V segment lost 4 bases and the J segment 9 bases; nucleotides outside the gene matches: 15. The CDR3 has 15 residues. CDR1 and CDR2 (germline): KGHSH, LQKENI. The CDR3 nucleotides read TGTGCCAGCTCACGTTCTGGGGATCGGGACAGTGGGCAGTACTTC. Translated: CASSRSGDRDSGQYF.

The V and J genes are TRBV29-1 and TRBJ2-2, with TRBD2 identical over 8 bases. This CDR3 comprises 15 residues. The germline V gene has CDR1 SQVTM and CDR2 ANQGSEA. Trimming removed 4 bases from V and 3 bases from J; junction bases left unmatched: 7. The CDR3: CSVGGGPGDTGELFF. The CDR3 DNA is TGCAGCGTTGGCGGGGGGCCTGGCGACACCGGGGAGCTGTTTTTT.

The V gene is TRBV6-1, the J gene TRBJ1-2, with D perhaps TRBD1 (6 bases). CDR3 size: 15 residues. V was clipped by 10 bases and J by 6 bases, with 24 bases between them. The V gene's germline CDR1 is MNHNS and CDR2 SASEGT. DNA for the CDR3: TGTGCCACCCACACGACACACAGGGAGAGAAATGGCTACACCTTC. Amino acid sequence: CATHTTHRERNGYTF.

This clone was seen a single time. The rearrangement uses TRBV4-2 and TRBJ1-6; D not resolved. The germline V and J ends were trimmed by 7 bases and 6 bases, with 13 bases remaining between them. The CDR3 loop spans 14 amino acids. Germline V gene lookup returns CDR1 LGHNA and CDR2 YNFKEQ. The CDR3 DNA is TGTGCCAGCACCTCCCCGGATGGTAATTCACCCCTCCACTTT. Encoded protein: CASTSPDGNSPLHF.

This rearrangement joins TRBV7-2 to TRBJ2-5; D is possibly TRBD2 (5 bases). Germline assignment: CDR1 SGHTA and CDR2 FQGNSA. The CDR3 extends over 16 amino acids. Trimming took off 1 base at V and 0 bases at J, with 12 bases between the two ends. In DNA form, the CDR3 reads TGTGCCAGCAGCTTAGAGGACTCCGGGTACCAAGAGACCCAGTACTTC. This gives the protein CASSLEDSGYQETQYF.

This rearrangement joins TRBV7-9 to TRBJ2-3, with D perhaps TRBD2 (5 bases). The CDR3 is 16 residues long. CDR1 SEHNR and CDR2 FQNEAQ come from the germline V gene (reference sequence). V lost 5 bases and J lost 1, with 16 bases in between. The CDR3: CASSHTLAQGTDTQYF. As DNA, the CDR3 is TGTGCCAGCAGCCACACCCTAGCCCAAGGCACAGATACGCAGTATTTT.

This rearrangement joins TRBV9 to TRBJ1-2; D perhaps matches TRBD1 (5 bases). Germline-derived CDR1 and CDR2 are SGDLS and YYNGEE. Trimming pared 3 bases from V and 5 bases from J, leaving 14 bases between. The CDR3 consists of 14 residues. The CDR3 sequence is CASSAGHRKYGYTF. CDR3 DNA: TGTGCCAGCAGCGCCGGACACCGAAAGTATGGCTACACCTTC.

This clone was observed once. The gene calls are TRBV2 and TRBJ2-1; 10 positions agree with TRBD2. V gave up 6 bases and J gave up 8 bases; unmatched junction bases: 10. Looked up from germline, CDR1 is SNHLY and CDR2 is FYNNEI. This CDR3 comprises 15 residues. The CDR3 region is CASRPGLAETDEQFF. CDR3 DNA: TGTGCCAGCAGACCCGGACTAGCGGAAACTGATGAGCAGTTCTTC.

This clone was seen only once. The CDR3 sequence is CASSFPESSNQPQHF. In nucleotides, the CDR3 is TGTGCCAGCAGTTTTCCGGAATCTAGCAATCAGCCCCAGCATTTT. This chain uses TRBV28 with TRBJ1-5, with D uncertain. The germline V and J ends were trimmed by 3 bases and 0 bases, with 9 bases remaining between them. Germline V gene lookup returns CDR1 MDHEN and CDR2 SYDVKM. This CDR3 contains 15 residues.

The rearrangement links TRBV7-9 to TRBJ2-5; 8 nucleotides agree with TRBD1. The CDR3 is 14 amino acids. The ends lost 0 bases at V and 4 bases at J; junction bases unmatched: 1. CDR1 and CDR2 from the germline V gene are SEHNR and FQNEAQ (reference sequence). CDR3 sequence reads: CASSLATGVETQYF. In nucleotides, the CDR3 is TGTGCCAGCAGCTTAGCGACAGGGGTAGAGACCCAGTACTTC.

In this sample, this clone turned up a few times. The chain links TRBV28 to TRBJ1-4, with 10 bases matching TRBD1. Trimming cost V 4 bases and J 5 bases; bases outside gene matches: 10. Germline CDR1 and CDR2: MDHEN and SYDVKM. This CDR3 comprises 17 residues. CDR3 DNA: TGTGCCAGCAGTTCCGCCGGGACAGGGGTAAGGAATGAAAAACTGTTTTTT. This gives the protein CASSSAGTGVRNEKLFF.

The chain recombines TRBV7-9 with TRBJ2-7, with a tentative D call TRBD1 (6 bases). V lost 0 bases and J 5 bases, leaving 14 bases between the germline ends. CDR3 length: 15 residues. The germline CDR1 and CDR2 sequences are SEHNR and FQNEAQ (reference sequence). The CDR3 is CASSLAQGRVDEQYF. CDR3 in DNA: TGTGCCAGCAGCTTAGCTCAGGGGCGGGTCGACGAGCAGTACTTC.

This clone was counted between two and nine times. The chain is built from TRBV27 and TRBJ1-6; 8 bases line up with TRBD1. The V segment lost 7 bases and the J segment 6 bases; nucleotides outside the gene matches: 5. Germline CDR1 and CDR2: MNHEY and SMNVEV (reference sequence). The CDR3 length is 14 residues. The CDR3 DNA reads TGTGCCAGCACCCCGGACAGGGCTAATTCACCCCTCCACTTT. Protein sequence: CASTPDRANSPLHF.

The chain links TRBV5-1 to TRBJ1-1; 8 bases fit TRBD1. The CDR3 consists of 16 residues. J was trimmed by 1 base and V by 0 bases; bases with no gene match: 5. Germline V lookup: CDR1 SGHRS, CDR2 YFSETQ. The CDR3 DNA follows: TGCGCCAGCAGCTTGGGTGTCCAGGGGGCGAACACTGAAGCTTTCTTT. Residues: CASSLGVQGANTEAFF.

The chain links TRBV11-2 to TRBJ2-3, with 11 nucleotides matching TRBD2. This CDR3 is 17 amino acids long. Per the germline V gene, CDR1 is SGHAT and CDR2 is FQNNGV. V was clipped by 5 bases and J by 1 base; unmatched bases: 8. The CDR3 here is CASSPDIAGGGTDTQYF. In DNA form, the CDR3 reads TGTGCCAGCAGCCCTGACATAGCGGGGGGGGGCACAGATACGCAGTATTTT.

This chain uses TRBV27 with TRBJ1-4, with 8 bases identical to TRBD1. Germline-derived CDR1 and CDR2 are MNHEY and SMNVEV (reference sequence). The CDR3 runs to 14 residues. Unmatched junction bases numbered 6, after V lost 8 bases and J lost 4 bases. The CDR3 loop is CASSGGWGNEKLFF. The CDR3 nucleotides read TGTGCCAGCTCAGGGGGCTGGGGTAATGAAAAACTGTTTTTT.

This sequence joins TRBV4-1 and TRBJ1-1; 7 bases are shared with TRBD1. Trimming took 3 bases from V and 0 from J; bases not matched to a gene: 13. The CDR3 has 18 amino acids. Germline V CDR1 and CDR2: MGHRA, YSYEKL. For the CDR3, the DNA is TGCGCCAGCAGCCACCCTTTACTGCGGGGGACAGTGAACACTGAAGCTTTCTTT. It is translated as CASSHPLLRGTVNTEAFF.

This rearrangement joins TRBV7-9 to TRBJ2-2; tentative D call: TRBD1 (6 bases). The CDR3 totals 14 residues. Germline CDR1 and CDR2: SEHNR and FQNEAQ (reference sequence). V gave up 2 bases and J gave up 4 bases, with 8 bases separating them. The CDR3 nucleotides read TGTGCCAGCAGCTTATTAGGGGGCACCGGGGAGCTGTTTTTT. Protein sequence: CASSLLGGTGELFF.

The sample holds one count of this clone. J is TRBJ2-1 and V is TRBV9; 7 bases fit TRBD2. Losses at the gene ends were 0 bases for V and 4 bases for J; bases not matched to a gene: 7. The CDR3 runs 16 residues. Germline V lookup: CDR1 SGDLS, CDR2 YYNGEE. The CDR3 region has the DNA TGTGCCAGCAGCGTAGATTACGCGGGGGTTTACAATGAGCAGTTCTTC. It is translated as CASSVDYAGVYNEQFF.

The chain is built from TRBV6-1 and TRBJ2-1, with D unclear. With 7 bases removed from V and 0 bases from J, the gap between germline ends came to 13 bases. The CDR3 loop spans 15 amino acids. In germline, CDR1 is MNHNS, CDR2 SASEGT. The CDR3 DNA sequence: TGTGCCAGCACGATTCAAGCGAGCTCCTACAATGAGCAGTTCTTC. This codes for CASTIQASSYNEQFF.

This chain connects TRBV6-5 to TRBJ1-2, with unresolved D. The V and J ends lost 0 bases and 0 bases respectively, with 5 bases between them. Per germline, CDR1 MNHEY and CDR2 SVGAGI. This CDR3 has 14 residues. CDR3 in amino acids: CASSYSPANYGYTF. As DNA, the CDR3 is TGTGCCAGCAGTTACTCCCCAGCTAACTATGGCTACACCTTC.

The V gene is TRBV4-1, the J gene TRBJ2-1; 7 bases fit TRBD1. The CDR3 length is 17 residues. The V segment lost 6 bases and the J segment 2 bases; nucleotides outside the gene matches: 13. Germline CDR1 MGHRA, CDR2 YSYEKL. CDR3 loop: CASSRQHSGTAYNEQFF. CDR3 in DNA: TGCGCCAGCAGTCGACAACACTCCGGGACAGCCTACAATGAGCAGTTCTTC.

This chain uses TRBV19 with TRBJ2-2, with 12 nucleotides matching TRBD1. Germline V lookup: CDR1 LNHDA, CDR2 SQIVND (reference sequence). The CDR3 consists of 17 residues. J lost 6 bases, V lost 4 bases, and 9 bases had no gene match. CDR3 DNA: TGTGCCAGTAGTACCGGGACAGGGGGCGGTAAGGCCGGGGAGCTGTTTTTT. The encoded protein is CASSTGTGGGKAGELFF.

The J gene is TRBJ2-7, the V gene TRBV7-8; no clear D. Trimming pared 7 bases from V and 4 bases from J, leaving 20 bases between. The CDR3 length is 15 residues. From germline, CDR1 is SGHVS and CDR2 FQNEAQ. The CDR3 DNA reads TGTGCCAGCATCCTAGACTCAGGCATGACTTACGAGCAGTACTTC. Its protein product is CASILDSGMTYEQYF.

V usage is TRBV2 and J usage is TRBJ2-1, with 8 positions matching TRBD1. With 4 bases clipped from V and 5 bases from J, the junction kept 4 bases outside the gene matches. The CDR3 consists of 14 residues. Germline assignment: CDR1 SNHLY and CDR2 FYNNEI. CDR3 amino acids: CASSGRGHNNEQFF. CDR3 sequence (DNA): TGTGCCAGCAGTGGCAGGGGGCATAACAATGAGCAGTTCTTC. Filled out from reference TRBV2 and TRBJ2-1, the complete variable domain reads EPEVTQTPSHQVTQMGQEVILRCVPISNHLYFYWYRQILGQKVEFLVSFYNNEISEKSEIFDDQFSVERPDGSNFTLKIRSTKLEDSAMYFCASSGRGHNNEQFFGPGTRLTVL.

The V and J genes are TRBV14 and TRBJ2-3; 9 bases align to TRBD2. CDR3 length equals 14 residues. CDR1 and CDR2 from the germline V gene are SGHDN and FVKESK. J gave up 4 bases and V 1 base, and 0 bases lay outside the gene matches. As DNA, the CDR3 is TGTGCCAGCAGCCAAGGACTAGCGGCAGATACGCAGTATTTT. The encoded protein is CASSQGLAADTQYF.

V gene TRBV7-8 combines with J gene TRBJ1-5; D unclear. Germline CDR1 and CDR2: SGHVS and FQNEAQ. The V and J ends lost 5 bases and 5 bases respectively, with 28 bases between them. The CDR3 has 19 residues. CDR3 nucleotides: TGTGCCAGCAGCCCGCGGACGCTTTGGGAGAAGATTACCGATCAGCCCCAGCATTTT. Amino acid sequence: CASSPRTLWEKITDQPQHF.

V gene TRBV6-5 combines with J gene TRBJ2-5; the D is unclear. V was cut by 6 bases and J by 5 bases, with 10 bases left in between. The CDR3 loop spans 12 amino acids. Looked up from germline, CDR1 is MNHEY and CDR2 is SVGAGI. This CDR3 is CASSRGWETQYF. The CDR3, as DNA: TGTGCCAGCAGCCGAGGTTGGGAGACCCAGTACTTC.

This clone has just a few counts. The chain carries TRBV2 and TRBJ2-7, with 12 bases matching TRBD2. CDR3 size: 15 residues. With V trimmed by 4 bases and J by 4 bases, 5 bases remained unmatched. Per germline, CDR1 SNHLY and CDR2 FYNNEI. The DNA for the CDR3 is TGTGCCAGCAGTGTCCTAGCGGGGGGGCCGTACGAGCAGTACTTC. It yields the protein CASSVLAGGPYEQYF.